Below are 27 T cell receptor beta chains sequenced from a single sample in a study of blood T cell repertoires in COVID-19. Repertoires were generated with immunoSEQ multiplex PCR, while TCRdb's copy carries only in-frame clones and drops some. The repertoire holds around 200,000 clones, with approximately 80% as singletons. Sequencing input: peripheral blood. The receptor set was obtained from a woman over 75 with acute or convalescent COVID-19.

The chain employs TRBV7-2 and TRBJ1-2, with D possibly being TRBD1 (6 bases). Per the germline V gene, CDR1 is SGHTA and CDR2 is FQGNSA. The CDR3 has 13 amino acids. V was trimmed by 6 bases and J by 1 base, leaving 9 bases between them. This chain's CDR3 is CASRTDSNYGYTF. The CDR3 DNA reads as TGTGCCAGCAGGACGGACAGTAACTATGGCTACACCTTC.

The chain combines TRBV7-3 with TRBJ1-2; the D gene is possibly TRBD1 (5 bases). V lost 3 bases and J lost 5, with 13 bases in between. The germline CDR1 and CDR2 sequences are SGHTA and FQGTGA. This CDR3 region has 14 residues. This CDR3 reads CASSFGSEGYGYTF. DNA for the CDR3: TGTGCCAGCAGCTTCGGGTCGGAGGGGTATGGCTACACCTTC. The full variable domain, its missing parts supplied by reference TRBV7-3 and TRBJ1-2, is GAGVSQTPSNKVTEKGKYVELRCDPISGHTALYWYRQSLGQGPEFLIYFQGTGAADDSGLPNDRFFAVRPEGSVSTLKIQRTERGDSAVYLCASSFGSEGYGYTFGSGTRLTVV.

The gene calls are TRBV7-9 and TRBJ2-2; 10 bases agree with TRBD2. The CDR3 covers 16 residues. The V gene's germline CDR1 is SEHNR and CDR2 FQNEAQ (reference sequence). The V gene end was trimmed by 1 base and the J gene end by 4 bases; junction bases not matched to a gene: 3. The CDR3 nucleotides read TGTGCCAGCAGCTTAGTAGCGGGAGGTCCCACCGGGGAGCTGTTTTTT. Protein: CASSLVAGGPTGELFF.

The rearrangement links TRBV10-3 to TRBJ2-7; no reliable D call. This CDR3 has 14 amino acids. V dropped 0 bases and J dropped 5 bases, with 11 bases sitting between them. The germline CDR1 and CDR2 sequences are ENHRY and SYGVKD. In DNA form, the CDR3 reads TGTGCCATCAGTGAGTCTCGAGAAGATGACGAGCAGTACTTC. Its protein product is CAISESREDDEQYF.

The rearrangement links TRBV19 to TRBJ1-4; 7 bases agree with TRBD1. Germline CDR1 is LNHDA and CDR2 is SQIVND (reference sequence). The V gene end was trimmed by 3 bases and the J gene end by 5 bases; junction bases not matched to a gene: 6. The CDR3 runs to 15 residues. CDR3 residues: CASSIGTASNEKLFF. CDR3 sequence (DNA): TGTGCCAGTAGTATCGGGACAGCCTCGAATGAAAAACTGTTTTTT.

CDR3 coding DNA: TGTGCCAGCTCAGCCAGGGGGCAAGAGACCCAGTACTTC. It specifies CASSARGQETQYF. V and J are TRBV18 and TRBJ2-5; 7 bases align to TRBD1. The CDR3 has 13 amino acids. CDR1 KGHSH and CDR2 LQKENI come from the germline V gene. The V segment lost 5 bases and the J segment 2 bases; nucleotides outside the gene matches: 2.

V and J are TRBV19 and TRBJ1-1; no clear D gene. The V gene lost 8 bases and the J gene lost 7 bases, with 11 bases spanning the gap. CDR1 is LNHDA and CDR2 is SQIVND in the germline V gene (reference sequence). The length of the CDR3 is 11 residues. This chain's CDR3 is CASYRRFEAFF. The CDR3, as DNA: TGTGCCAGTTACCGGAGGTTTGAAGCTTTCTTT.

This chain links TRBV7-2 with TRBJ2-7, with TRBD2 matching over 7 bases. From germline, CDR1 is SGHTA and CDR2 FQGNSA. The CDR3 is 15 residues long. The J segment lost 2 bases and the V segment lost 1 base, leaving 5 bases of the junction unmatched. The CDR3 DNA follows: TGTGCCAGCAGCTTAGGCGCGGGGGTACCCTACGAGCAGTACTTC. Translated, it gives CASSLGAGVPYEQYF.

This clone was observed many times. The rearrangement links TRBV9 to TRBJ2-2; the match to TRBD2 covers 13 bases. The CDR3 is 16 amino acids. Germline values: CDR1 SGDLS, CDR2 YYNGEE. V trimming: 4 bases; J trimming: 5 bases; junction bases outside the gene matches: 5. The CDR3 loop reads CASSTSGRAGTGELFF. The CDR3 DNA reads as TGTGCCAGCAGCACTAGCGGGAGGGCCGGGACCGGGGAGCTGTTTTTT.

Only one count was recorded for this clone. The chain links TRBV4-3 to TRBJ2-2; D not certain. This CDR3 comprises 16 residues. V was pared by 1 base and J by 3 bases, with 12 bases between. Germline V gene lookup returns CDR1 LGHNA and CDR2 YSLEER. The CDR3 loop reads CASSQVYLSDTGELFF. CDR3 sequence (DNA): TGCGCCAGCAGCCAAGTATACCTCTCGGACACCGGGGAGCTGTTTTTT.

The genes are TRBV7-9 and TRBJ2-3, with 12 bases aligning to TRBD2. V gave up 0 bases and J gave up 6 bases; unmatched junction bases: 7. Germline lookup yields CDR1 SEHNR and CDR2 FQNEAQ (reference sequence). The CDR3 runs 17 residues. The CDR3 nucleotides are TGTGCCAGCAGCTTAGCCCTGGGACTAGCGGGTGGCGATACGCAGTATTTT. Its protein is CASSLALGLAGGDTQYF.

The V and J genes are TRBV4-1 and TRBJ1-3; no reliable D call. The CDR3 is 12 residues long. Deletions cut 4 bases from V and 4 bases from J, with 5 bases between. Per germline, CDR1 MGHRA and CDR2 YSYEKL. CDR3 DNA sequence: TGCGCCAGCAGCCTATCGGGAAACACCATATATTTT. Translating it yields CASSLSGNTIYF.

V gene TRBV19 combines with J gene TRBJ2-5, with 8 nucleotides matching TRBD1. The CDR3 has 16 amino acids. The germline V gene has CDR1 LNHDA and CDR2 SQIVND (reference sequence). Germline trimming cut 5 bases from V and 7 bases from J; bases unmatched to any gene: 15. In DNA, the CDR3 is TGTGCCAGTAGTCCCAGCCTGGACAGGGCAGAAGTGACCCAGTACTTC. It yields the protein CASSPSLDRAEVTQYF.

CDR3 bases: TGTGCCAGCAGCTGGGCAGTCCTCTACGAGCAGTACTTC. Translation gives CASSWAVLYEQYF. This chain connects TRBV11-2 to TRBJ2-7; D is unresolved. Germline lookup yields CDR1 SGHAT and CDR2 FQNNGV. V lost 4 bases, J lost 3 bases, and 10 bases lay in between. This CDR3 is 13 amino acids long.

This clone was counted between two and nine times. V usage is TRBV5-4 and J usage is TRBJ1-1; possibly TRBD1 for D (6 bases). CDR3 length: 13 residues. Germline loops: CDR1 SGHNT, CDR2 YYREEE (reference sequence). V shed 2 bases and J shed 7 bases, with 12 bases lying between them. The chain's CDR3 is CASSLTGQREAFF. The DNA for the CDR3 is TGTGCCAGCAGCTTAACTGGACAGCGTGAAGCTTTCTTT.

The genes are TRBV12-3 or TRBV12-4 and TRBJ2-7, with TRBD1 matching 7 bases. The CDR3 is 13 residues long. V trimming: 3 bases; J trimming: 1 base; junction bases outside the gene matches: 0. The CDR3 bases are TGTGCCAGCAGTTTGACAGGGTCCTACGAGCAGTACTTC. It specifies CASSLTGSYEQYF.

The CDR3: CSVGSDSEAFF. Written as DNA, the CDR3 is TGCAGCGTGGGGTCGGACAGTGAAGCTTTCTTT. The J gene is TRBJ1-1, the V gene TRBV29-1, with TRBD1 as a possible D gene (6 bases). With 6 bases removed from V and 7 bases from J, the gap between germline ends came to 12 bases. The CDR3 runs to 11 residues. In germline, CDR1 is SQVTM, CDR2 ANQGSEA.

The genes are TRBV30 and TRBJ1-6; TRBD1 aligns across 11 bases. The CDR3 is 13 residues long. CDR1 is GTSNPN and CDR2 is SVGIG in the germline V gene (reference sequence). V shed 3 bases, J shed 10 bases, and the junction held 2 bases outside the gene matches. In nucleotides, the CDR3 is TGTGCCTGGAGGGGACAGGGGGGGTCACCCCTCCACTTT. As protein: CAWRGQGGSPLHF.

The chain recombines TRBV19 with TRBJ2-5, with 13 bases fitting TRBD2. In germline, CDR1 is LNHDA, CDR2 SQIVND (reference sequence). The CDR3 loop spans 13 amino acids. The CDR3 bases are TGTGCGACCGGACTAGCGGGGGAAGAGACCCAGTACTTC. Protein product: CATGLAGEETQYF.

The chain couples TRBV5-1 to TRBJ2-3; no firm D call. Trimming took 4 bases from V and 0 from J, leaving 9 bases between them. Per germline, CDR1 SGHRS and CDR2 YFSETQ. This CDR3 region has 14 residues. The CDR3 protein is CASSVRSSTDTQYF. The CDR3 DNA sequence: TGCGCCAGCAGCGTCCGGAGTAGCACAGATACGCAGTATTTT. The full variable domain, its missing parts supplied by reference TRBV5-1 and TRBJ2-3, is KAGVTQTPRYLIKTRGQQVTLSCSPISGHRSVSWYQQTPGQGLQFLFEYFSETQRNKGNFPGRFSGRQFSNSRSEMNVSTLELGDSALYLCASSVRSSTDTQYFGPGTRLTVL.

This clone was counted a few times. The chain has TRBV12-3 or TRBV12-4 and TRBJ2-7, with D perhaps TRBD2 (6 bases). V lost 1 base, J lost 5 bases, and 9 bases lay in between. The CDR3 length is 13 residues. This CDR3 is CASSLGGDHEQYF. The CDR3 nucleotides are TGTGCCAGCAGTTTAGGGGGGGACCACGAGCAGTACTTC.

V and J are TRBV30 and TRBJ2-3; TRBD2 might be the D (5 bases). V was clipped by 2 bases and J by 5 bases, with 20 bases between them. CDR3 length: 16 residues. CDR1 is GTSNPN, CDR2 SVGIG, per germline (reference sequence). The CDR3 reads CAWSSLLWEKEDTQYF. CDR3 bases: TGTGCCTGGAGTTCCCTCTTGTGGGAGAAAGAAGATACGCAGTATTTT.

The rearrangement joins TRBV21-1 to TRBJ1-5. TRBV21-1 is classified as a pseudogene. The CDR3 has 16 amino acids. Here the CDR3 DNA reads TGTGCCAGCAGCAAATCGGGGGGCCCCAGCAATCAGCCCCAGCATTTT. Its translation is CASSKSGGPSNQPQHF.

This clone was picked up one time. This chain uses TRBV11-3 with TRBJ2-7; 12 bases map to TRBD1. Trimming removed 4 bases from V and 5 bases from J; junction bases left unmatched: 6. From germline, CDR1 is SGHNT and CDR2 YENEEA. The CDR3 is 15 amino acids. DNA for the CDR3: TGTGCCAGCAGCTACACCGGGACAGGGGGCAACGAGCAGTACTTC. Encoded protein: CASSYTGTGGNEQYF.

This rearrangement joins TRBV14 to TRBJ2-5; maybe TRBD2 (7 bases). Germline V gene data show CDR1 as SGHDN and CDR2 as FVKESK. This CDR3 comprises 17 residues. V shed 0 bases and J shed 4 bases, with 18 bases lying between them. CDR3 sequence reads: CASSQERGRFRGETQYF. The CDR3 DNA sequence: TGTGCCAGCAGCCAAGAGCGGGGGCGTTTCCGGGGAGAGACCCAGTACTTC.

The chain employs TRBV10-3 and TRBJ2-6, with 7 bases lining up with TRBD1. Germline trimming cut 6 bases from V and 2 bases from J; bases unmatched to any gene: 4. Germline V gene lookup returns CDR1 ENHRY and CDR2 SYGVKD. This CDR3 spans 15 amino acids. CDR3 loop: CAISTGVAGANVLTF. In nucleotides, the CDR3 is TGTGCCATCAGCACAGGGGTGGCTGGGGCCAACGTCCTGACTTTC.

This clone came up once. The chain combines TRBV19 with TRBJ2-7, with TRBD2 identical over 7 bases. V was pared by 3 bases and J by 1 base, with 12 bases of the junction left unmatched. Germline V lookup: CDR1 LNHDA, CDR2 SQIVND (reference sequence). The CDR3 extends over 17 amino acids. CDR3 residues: CASSIGVLQAGSYEQYF. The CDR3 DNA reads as TGTGCCAGTAGTATTGGTGTTCTGCAAGCGGGGTCCTACGAGCAGTACTTC.